The present T cell receptor beta chain was sequenced within a study of blood T cell repertoires in COVID-19. About the study: PBMCs, B-cell-depleted T cells, or T cells provided the cDNA or gDNA that made up the material.

Assay used: immunoSEQ multiplex PCR; TCRdb lists only in-frame clones, some missing. The data show 240,000 or so clones, over 75% seen once. Losses at the gene ends were 3 bases for V and 2 bases for J; bases not matched to a gene: 10. This CDR3 contains 16 residues. Germline V CDR1 and CDR2: SEHNR, FQNEAQ (reference sequence). The sample taken for sequencing was peripheral blood. The receptor comes from a woman under 40 with acute or convalescent COVID-19. J is TRBJ2-7 and V is TRBV7-9; TRBD2 agrees at 7 bases. CDR3 region: CASSLSGLAVTYEQYF. As DNA, the CDR3 is TGTGCCAGCAGCTTGTCCGGGCTAGCGGTAACCTACGAGCAGTACTTC. Complete variable domain (other parts from reference TRBV7-9 and TRBJ2-7): DTGVSQNPRHKITKRGQNVTFRCDPISEHNRLYWYRQTLGQGPEFLTYFQNEAQLEKSRLLSDRFSAERPKGSFSTLEIQRTEQGDSAMYLCASSLSGLAVTYEQYFGPGTRLTVT.